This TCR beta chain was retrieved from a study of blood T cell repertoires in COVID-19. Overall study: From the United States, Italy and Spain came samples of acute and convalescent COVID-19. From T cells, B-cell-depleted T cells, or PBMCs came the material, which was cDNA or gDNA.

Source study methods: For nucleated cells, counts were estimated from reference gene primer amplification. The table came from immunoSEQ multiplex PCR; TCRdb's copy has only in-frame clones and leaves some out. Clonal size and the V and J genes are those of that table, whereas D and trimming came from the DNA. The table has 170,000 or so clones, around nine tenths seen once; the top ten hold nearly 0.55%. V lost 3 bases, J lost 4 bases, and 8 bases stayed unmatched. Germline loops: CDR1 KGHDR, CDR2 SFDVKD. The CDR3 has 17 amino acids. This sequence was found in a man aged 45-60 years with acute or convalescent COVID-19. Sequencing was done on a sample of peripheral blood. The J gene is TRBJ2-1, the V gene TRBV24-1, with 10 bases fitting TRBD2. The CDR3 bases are TGTGCCACCAGTGATCCATCTAGCGGGGGCGATTACAATGAGCAGTTCTTC. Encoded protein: CATSDPSSGGDYNEQFF.